A selection of T cell receptor beta chains follows, all from one sample in a study of PD-L1 blockade in urothelial cancer. The data were produced by immunoSEQ multiplex PCR, yet TCRdb's version contains in-frame clones alone and is incomplete. Of around 130,000 clones in the sample, roughly 83% were seen once. Here the sequenced sample was PBMCs, taken around atezolizumab (anti-PD-L1) treatment. Receptors were obtained from a man aged 45-65 years with urothelial cancer. Each CDR3 is given with its conserved first and last residue. The D gene is left open where the match is weak. A clone size is listed for some rows: how often the clone was seen (once, few, many), or a class if it is expanded.

v_call	d_call	clone_size	j_call	cdr3_nt	cdr3_aa
TRBV5-1	TRBD1	-	TRBJ2-7	TGCGCCAGCAGCTCCGCAGGGGGCTCCTACGAGCAGTACTTC	CASSSAGGSYEQYF
TRBV19	TRBD1	-	TRBJ2-7	TGTGCCAGTAGTAACGGACAGGGGGCCTACGAGCAGTACTTC	CASSNGQGAYEQYF
TRBV27	TRBD2	-	TRBJ2-2	TGTGCCAGCAGTTTTAGTTTGACTAGCGACACCGGGGAGCTGTTTTTT	CASSFSLTSDTGELFF
TRBV5-1	-	few	TRBJ2-7	TGCGCCAGCAGCTTGGTAGTAGCCCCCTACGAGCAGTACTTC	CASSLVVAPYEQYF
TRBV2	-	-	TRBJ1-4	TGTGCCAGCAGGAAAACAGGGAACGGTAATGAAAAACTGTTTTTT	CASRKTGNGNEKLFF
TRBV2	TRBD1	-	TRBJ1-2	TGTGCCAGCAGGGGACAGTTTAACTATGGCTACACCTTC	CASRGQFNYGYTF
TRBV28	-	-	TRBJ1-2	TGTGCCAGCAGTTTAGGTTACGCAGCGAGATATGGCTACACCTTC	CASSLGYAARYGYTF
TRBV11-2	-	-	TRBJ2-7	TGTGCCAGCAGCGACCAGGGATCGGGGGTGGGCTATACCTACGAGCAGTACTTC	CASSDQGSGVGYTYEQYF
TRBV5-1	-	once	TRBJ2-3	TGCGCCAGCAGCTTGGAGGGGAGCACAGATACGCAGTATTTT	CASSLEGSTDTQYF
TRBV10-3	TRBD1	few	TRBJ2-3	TGTGCCATCAGTCCAGCAGGGGGCCACACAGATACGCAGTATTTT	CAISPAGGHTDTQYF
TRBV9	-	-	TRBJ2-3	-	CASSVGVGTPIYF
TRBV5-8	TRBD2	-	TRBJ2-1	TGTGCCAGCAGCTTGCTCGAGCGGGAGGGATCCCAGGAGCAGTTCTTC	CASSLLEREGSQEQFF
TRBV28	-	-	TRBJ1-4	TGTGCCAGCAGTTTGGGGGGGGCATACGAAAAACTGTTTTTT	CASSLGGAYEKLFF
TRBV9	-	few	TRBJ1-5	TGTGCCAGCAGCCCAGGCACCACTAATCAGCCCCAGCATTTT	CASSPGTTNQPQHF
TRBV15	TRBD1	-	TRBJ2-3	TGTGCCACCAGCAACAAGGGGGCCTCCACAGATACGCAGTATTTT	CATSNKGASTDTQYF
TRBV9	-	-	TRBJ2-7	TGTGCCAGCAGCACCGGGACGGGGGCCTACGAGCAGTACTTC	CASSTGTGAYEQYF
TRBV5-4	TRBD1	-	TRBJ1-2	TGTGCCAGCAGCTTGGGGCAGACAGGGCCCTATGGCTACACCTTC	CASSLGQTGPYGYTF
TRBV28	TRBD1	-	TRBJ1-2	TGTGCCAGCAGTTCCTCGGGACAGGGGGCGTCAGGCTACACCTTC	CASSSSGQGASGYTF
TRBV2	TRBD2	-	TRBJ2-7	TGTGCCATTTTAGCGGGAGACTACGAGCAGTACTTC	CAILAGDYEQYF
TRBV10-2	TRBD1	-	TRBJ2-7	TGCGCCAGCAGTGAGTCGATGGGACAGGGCCCCTACGAGCAGTACTTC	CASSESMGQGPYEQYF
TRBV19	-	-	TRBJ1-1	TGTGCCAGTAAACCAGGCCCGCCAGGGAATGAAGCTTTCTTT	CASKPGPPGNEAFF
TRBV28	-	-	TRBJ2-7	TGTGCCAGCAGTCTAAGACAGTTACGCGAGCAGTACTTC	CASSLRQLREQYF
TRBV28	-	-	TRBJ2-3	TGTGCCAGCTCGACGCGCAGACTTGATACGCAGTATTTT	CASSTRRLDTQYF
TRBV28	TRBD1	-	TRBJ1-1	TGTGCCAGCGGGACAGTGAACACTGAAGCTTTCTTT	CASGTVNTEAFF